Listed here are 4 T cell receptor beta chains from one sample, sequenced in a study of blood T cell repertoires in COVID-19. Assay: immunoSEQ multiplex PCR; the TCRdb copy retains only in-frame clones and omits some. This sample has some 48,000 clones, with about nine tenths found just once. Sequenced sample: peripheral blood. The receptors originated from a woman over 75 in a cohort sampled during active or convalescent COVID-19.

DNA of the CDR3: TGTGCCAGCAGCAGCCAGGGGACAGGTAATTCACCCCTCCACTTT. It codes for CASSSQGTGNSPLHF. The chain combines TRBV5-6 with TRBJ1-6; 8 bases agree with TRBD1. After removal of 4 bases from V and 6 bases from J, the junction contained 6 bases not matched to a gene. The germline V gene encodes CDR1 SGHDT and CDR2 YYEEEE. The CDR3 runs to 15 residues.

This rearrangement joins TRBV6-5 to TRBJ1-1; D is unclear. CDR3 length: 13 amino acids. From germline, CDR1 is MNHEY and CDR2 SVGAGI. The V and J ends lost 5 bases and 4 bases respectively, with 11 bases between them. The CDR3 sequence: CASSLQAGTEAFF. For the CDR3, the DNA is TGTGCCAGCAGTCTCCAGGCGGGCACTGAAGCTTTCTTT.

This chain connects TRBV6-5 to TRBJ2-4, with TRBD2 as a possible D gene (6 bases). This CDR3 contains 15 residues. Looked up from germline, CDR1 is MNHEY and CDR2 is SVGAGI. V lost 7 bases and J lost 0, with 13 bases in between. The CDR3 DNA is TGTGCCAGCAATAAACGAGCGGGAGCCAAAAACATTCAGTACTTC. Translation gives CASNKRAGAKNIQYF.

The genes are TRBV3-1 (or the pseudogene TRBV3-2) and TRBJ2-3; TRBD2 aligns across 12 bases. With 0 bases clipped from V and 2 bases from J, the junction kept 6 bases outside the gene matches. Germline lookup yields CDR1 LGHDT and CDR2 YNNKEL (reference sequence). This CDR3 region has 18 residues. The CDR3 loop is CASSQEPRLAGDTDTQYF. The CDR3 DNA reads as TGTGCCAGCAGCCAAGAGCCCCGACTAGCGGGAGACACAGATACGCAGTATTTT.